This T cell receptor beta chain emerged from a study of response to subunit inactivated influenza vaccine. Study results and caveats: Authors suggested each seasonal flu vaccination may recruit only limited numbers of new T cells.

Germline-derived CDR1 and CDR2 are SGHRS and YFSETQ. This CDR3 spans 13 amino acids. The V end lost 5 bases, the J end lost 2 bases, and 11 bases lay between the germline ends. From the RT-PCR reads, TCRdb called clonotypes with MiXCR, one entry per CDR3 protein. The sample comprises hundreds of thousands of distinct CDR3 sequences, 14% of which are singletons, and approximately 7.6% rests with the top ten. Note on this clonotype: What it binds is unknown.

Sequencing used PBMCs from blood, obtained approximately 15 days before vaccination. The chain has TRBV5-1 and TRBJ2-7; no firm D call. The clonotype originates from a man aged 45-60 years who received an inactivated influenza vaccine. CDR3 DNA sequence: TGCGCCAGCAGTTCCGACGGTGCCTACGAGCAGTACTTC. Residues: CASSSDGAYEQYF.